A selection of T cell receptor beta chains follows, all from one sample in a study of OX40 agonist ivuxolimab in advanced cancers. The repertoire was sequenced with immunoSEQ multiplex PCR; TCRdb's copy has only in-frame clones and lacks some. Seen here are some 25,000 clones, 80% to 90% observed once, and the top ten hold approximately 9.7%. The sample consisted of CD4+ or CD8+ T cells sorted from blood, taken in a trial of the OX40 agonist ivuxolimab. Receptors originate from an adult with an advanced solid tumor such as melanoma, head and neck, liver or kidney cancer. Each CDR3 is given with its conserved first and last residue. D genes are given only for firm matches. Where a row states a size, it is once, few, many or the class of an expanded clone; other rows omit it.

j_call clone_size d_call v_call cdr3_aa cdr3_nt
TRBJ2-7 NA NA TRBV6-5 CASRGQGNYEQYF TGTGCCAGCAGGGGGCAGGGAAACTACGAGCAGTACTTC
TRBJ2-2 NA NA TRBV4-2 CASSQAVDTGELFF TGTGCCAGCAGCCAAGCCGTCGACACCGGGGAGCTGTTTTTT
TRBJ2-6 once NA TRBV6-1 CASSPHSGANVLTF TGTGCCAGCAGCCCTCACTCTGGGGCCAACGTCCTGACTTTC
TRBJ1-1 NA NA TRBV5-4 CASSLYGGNTEAFF TGTGCCAGCAGCTTGTATGGCGGGAACACTGAAGCTTTCTTT
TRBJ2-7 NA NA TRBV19 CASSYRRIGYEQYF TGTGCCAGTAGTTACAGGCGCATTGGGTACGAGCAGTACTTC
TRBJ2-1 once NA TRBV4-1 CASSLGRRTAAYNEQFF TGCGCCAGCAGCCTCGGTCGACGGACAGCTGCCTACAATGAGCAGTTCTTC
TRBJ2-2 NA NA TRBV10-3 CAISPGGGFTGELFF TGTGCCATCAGCCCTGGAGGCGGATTCACCGGGGAGCTGTTTTTT
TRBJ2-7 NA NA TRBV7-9 CASSSRGPYEQYF TGTGCCAGCAGCTCCAGGGGTCCCTACGAGCAGTACTTC
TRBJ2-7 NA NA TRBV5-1 CASSLGPSGLSYEQYF TGCGCCAGCAGCCTCGGGCCATCCGGACTGAGCTACGAGCAGTACTTC
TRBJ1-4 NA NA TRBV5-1 CASSLAQFEGEKLFF TGCGCCAGCAGCTTGGCACAGTTTGAGGGTGAAAAACTGTTTTTT
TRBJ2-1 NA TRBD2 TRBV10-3 CAISGTSGRRAYNEQFF TGTGCCATCAGTGGGACTAGCGGGAGGCGGGCCTACAATGAGCAGTTCTTC
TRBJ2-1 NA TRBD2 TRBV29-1 CSVVLAGGDEQFF TGCAGCGTTGTATTAGCGGGAGGCGATGAGCAGTTCTTC
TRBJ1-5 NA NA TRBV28 CASSLATHSNQPQHF TGTGCCAGCAGTTTAGCGACCCACAGCAATCAGCCCCAGCATTTT
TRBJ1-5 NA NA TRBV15 CATRPGGGNNQPQHF TGTGCCACCAGGCCCGGGGGGGGGAACAATCAGCCCCAGCATTTT
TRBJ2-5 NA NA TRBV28 CASTEGETQYF TGTGCCAGCACCGAGGGGGAGACCCAGTACTTC
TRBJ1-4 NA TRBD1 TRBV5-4 CASSLDRDNEKLFF TGTGCCAGCAGCCTCGACAGGGATAATGAAAAACTGTTTTTT
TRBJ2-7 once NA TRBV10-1 CASSAGTTYEQYF TGCGCCAGCAGTGCAGGGACCACCTACGAGCAGTACTTC
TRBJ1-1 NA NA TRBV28 CASRGDTEAFF TGTGCCAGCAGGGGGGACACTGAAGCTTTCTTT
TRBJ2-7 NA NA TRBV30 CAWSGRVRGEQYF TGTGCCTGGAGCGGCAGGGTTAGAGGCGAGCAGTACTTC
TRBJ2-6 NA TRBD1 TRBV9 CASSVTTGASVAGANVLTF TGTGCCAGCAGCGTTACGACAGGGGCCAGCGTTGCCGGGGCCAACGTCCTGACTTTC
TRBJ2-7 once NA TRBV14 CASSQDGEDTFYEQYF TGTGCCAGCAGCCAAGATGGGGAAGACACCTTCTACGAGCAGTACTTC
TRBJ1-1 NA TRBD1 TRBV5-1 CASSWGQGGTEAFF TGCGCCAGCAGCTGGGGACAGGGTGGGACTGAAGCTTTCTTT
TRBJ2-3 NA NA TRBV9 CASSASGTTLTDTQYF TGTGCCAGCAGCGCCTCAGGGACCACCCTCACAGATACGCAGTATTTT
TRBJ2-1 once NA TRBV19 CASSSGVSTYNEQFF TGTGCCAGTAGTTCAGGTGTTTCTACCTACAATGAGCAGTTCTTC
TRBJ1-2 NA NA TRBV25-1 CASSEGRGDGYTF TGTGCCAGCAGTGAGGGCAGGGGAGATGGCTACACCTTC